What follows are 7 T cell receptor beta chains derived from one specimen sequenced in a study of blood T cells in healthy people across ages. Alongside a J-beta primer mix, a sample-barcoded 5' primer served in a second PCR lasting roughly 7 to 11 cycles. TCRdb reprocessed the 5' RACE reads via MiXCR and lists one record per CDR3 protein. Of about 780,000 distinct CDR3 sequences listed, approximately 65% are singletons. Sample: blood. These receptors were obtained from a man aged 25 to 40 in good health.

V is TRBV5-1 and J is TRBJ1-1; D ambiguous. There are 12 residues in the CDR3. CDR1 and CDR2 from the germline V gene are SGHRS and YFSETQ. Trimming pared 4 bases from V and 6 bases from J, leaving 10 bases between. CDR3 in DNA: TGCGCCAGCAGCCTGGCCGGCTCTGAAGCTTTCTTT. Protein sequence: CASSLAGSEAFF. The full variable domain, in which reference TRBV5-1 and TRBJ1-1 provide the parts outside the CDR3, is KAGVTQTPRYLIKTRGQQVTLSCSPISGHRSVSWYQQTPGQGLQFLFEYFSETQRNKGNFPGRFSGRQFSNSRSEMNVSTLELGDSALYLCASSLAGSEAFFGQGTRLTVV.

This clonotype was detected a few times. The V and J genes are TRBV6-1 and TRBJ2-3; maybe TRBD1 (5 bases). CDR1 is MNHNS, CDR2 SASEGT, per germline. The ends were cut back, 0 bases at V and 2 bases at J, with 9 bases in the middle. The CDR3 totals 15 residues. CDR3 sequence reads: CASSEAARVTDTQYF. The DNA of the CDR3 is TGTGCCAGCAGTGAAGCAGCCAGGGTCACAGATACGCAGTATTTT.

The CDR3 DNA reads as TGTGCCACCAGCCAGAACTCTGGAAACACCATATATTTT. Encoded protein: CATSQNSGNTIYF. This chain connects TRBV15 to TRBJ1-3; D uncertain. CDR1 and CDR2 (germline): LNHNV, YYDKDF (reference sequence). The V end was cut by 5 bases, the J end by 0 bases, with 5 bases between. The CDR3 contains 13 residues.

This clonotype was detected only a few times. The rearrangement uses TRBV2 and TRBJ1-5; 9 nucleotides line up with TRBD1. Germline CDR1 and CDR2: SNHLY and FYNNEI. The CDR3 is 16 amino acids. Trimming took 7 bases from V and 3 from J; bases not matched to a gene: 10. As DNA, the CDR3 is TGTGCCAGCAACAGAGATACAGGGGGCCCCAATCAGCCCCAGCATTTT. The encoded protein is CASNRDTGGPNQPQHF.

In its sample, this clonotype was seen a few times. This rearrangement joins TRBV9 to TRBJ1-2, with D tentatively TRBD1 (5 bases). Germline CDR1 SGDLS, CDR2 YYNGEE. The CDR3 covers 12 residues. The V gene lost 3 bases and the J gene lost 8 bases, with 11 bases spanning the gap. The CDR3 sequence is CASSAGRGGYTF. CDR3 sequence (DNA): TGTGCCAGCAGCGCGGGGCGAGGGGGCTACACCTTC.

V is TRBV6-5 and J is TRBJ2-6, with 9 bases identical to TRBD1. Germline lookup yields CDR1 MNHEY and CDR2 SVGAGI. CDR3 length equals 19 residues. V shed 2 bases, J shed 2 bases, and the junction held 10 bases outside the gene matches. CDR3 sequence (DNA): TGTGCCAGCAGTTACCCAGGGGTTGGGACAGGGACTGGGGCCAACGTCCTGACTTTC. Its translation is CASSYPGVGTGTGANVLTF.

This chain links TRBV12-3 or TRBV12-4 with TRBJ2-1; D remains ambiguous. The CDR3 spans 12 residues. Trimming stripped 5 bases from V and 7 bases from J, with 9 bases between. Written as DNA, the CDR3 is TGTGCCAGCAGTCGGACGGAAAATGAGCAGTTCTTC. Protein: CASSRTENEQFF.